This T cell receptor beta chain was retrieved from a study of blood T cell repertoires in COVID-19. Participants were placed into cohorts based on the clinical history they reported. Assay used: immunoSEQ multiplex PCR; TCRdb lists only in-frame clones, some missing. The data show over 350,000 clones, around nine tenths seen once. This clone was seen at least ten times. This sample includes further DNA sequences coding for the same CDR3. The length of the CDR3 is 13 residues. In germline, CDR1 is KGHSH, CDR2 LQKENI. Trimming left V 0 bases short and J 2 bases short, with 5 bases between. Input material: PBMCs or T cells enriched from blood (not recorded which). The TCR comes from a woman aged 45-65 years who had recovered from COVID-19. J is TRBJ2-7 and V is TRBV18, with D uncertain. CDR3 loop: CASSPPSAYEQYF. CDR3 sequence (DNA): TGTGCCAGCTCACCACCGAGCGCCTACGAGCAGTACTTC.